This T cell receptor (beta chain) stems from a study of cytomegalovirus exposure and HLA in healthy donors. A multiplex PCR was run with 60 Vbeta primers and 13 Jbeta primers. Profiled with immunoSEQ multiplex PCR; TCRdb holds only in-frame clones, not every one. Of 180,000 or so clones listed, 75% to 80% were seen once; the top ten hold 11% to 15%. Germline CDR1 reads SGHTA; CDR2 reads FQGNSA. V shed 5 bases, J shed 10 bases, and the junction held 8 bases outside the gene matches. The CDR3 covers 15 residues. This chain links TRBV7-2 with TRBJ2-1; 13 bases map to TRBD2. The source is a man aged 45-65 years in good health and CMV-seropositive. The sequenced sample was PBMCs. For the CDR3, the DNA is TGTGCCAGCAGCATCACTAGCGGGGGGGGGCCAGAGCAGTTCTTC. Amino acids: CASSITSGGGPEQFF.